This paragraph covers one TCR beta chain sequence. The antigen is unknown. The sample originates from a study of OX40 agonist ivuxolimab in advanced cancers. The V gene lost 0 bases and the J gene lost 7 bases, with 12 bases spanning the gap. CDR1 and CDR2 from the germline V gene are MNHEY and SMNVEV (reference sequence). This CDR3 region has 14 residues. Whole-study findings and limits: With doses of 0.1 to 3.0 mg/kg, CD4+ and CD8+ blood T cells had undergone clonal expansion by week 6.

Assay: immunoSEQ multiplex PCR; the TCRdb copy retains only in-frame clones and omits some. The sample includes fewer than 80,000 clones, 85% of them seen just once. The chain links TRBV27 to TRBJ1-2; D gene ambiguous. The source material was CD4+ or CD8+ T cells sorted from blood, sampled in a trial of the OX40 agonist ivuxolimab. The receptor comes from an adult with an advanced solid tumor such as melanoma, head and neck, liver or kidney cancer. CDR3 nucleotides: TGTGCCAGCAGTTTATCGAGTTGGACTGGTGGCTACACCTTC. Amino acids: CASSLSSWTGGYTF.